The source of this TCR beta chain is a study of spatial heterogeneity in lung cancer. Study-wide context: Averaged across combinations, each unique TCR and UMI pairing appeared more than ten times in raw reads, which were uncorrected.

The time point: sample taken at primary tumor resection. Unsorted tumor, nontumor lung tissue or cryopreserved PBMC supplied the whole RNA. Whole-study results and caveats: Ubiquitous expanded tumor TCRs were observed in blood more at resection than follow-up.

TCRdb used MiXCR to reprocess the 5' RACE reads, holding one entry per CDR3 protein. The table lists tens of thousands of distinct CDR3 sequences, less than 15% of them singletons. The V gene's germline CDR1 is LGHNA and CDR2 YNFKEQ. The CDR3 is made up of 17 amino acids. V shed 1 base and J 3 bases; nucleotides not matched to a gene: 6. In this sample, this clonotype turned up a few times. Antigen specificity is unknown. Material: PBMCs, obtained at surgery. The chain uses TRBV4-2 and TRBJ2-3; 11 bases are a match to TRBD2. The TCR originated in a male donor with early-stage non-small cell lung cancer. The CDR3 bases are TGTGCCAGCAGCCAAGGGGCTAGCGGGGGGTGGACAGATACGCAGTATTTT. Its protein product is CASSQGASGGWTDTQYF.